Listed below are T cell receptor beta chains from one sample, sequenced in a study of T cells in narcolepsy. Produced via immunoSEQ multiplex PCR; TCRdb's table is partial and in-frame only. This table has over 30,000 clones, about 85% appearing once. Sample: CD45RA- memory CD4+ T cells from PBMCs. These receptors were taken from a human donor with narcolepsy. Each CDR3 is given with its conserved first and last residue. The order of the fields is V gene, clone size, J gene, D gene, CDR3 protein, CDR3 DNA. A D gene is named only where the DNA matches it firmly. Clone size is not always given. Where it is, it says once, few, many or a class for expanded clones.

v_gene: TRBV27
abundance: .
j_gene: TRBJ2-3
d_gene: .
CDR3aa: CASSPPADTQYF
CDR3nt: TGTGCCAGCTCCCCCCCGGCAGATACGCAGTATTTT

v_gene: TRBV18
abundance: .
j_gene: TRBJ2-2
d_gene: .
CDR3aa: CASSPPAHPDRVGLFF
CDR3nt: TGTGCCAGCTCACCACCGGCGCACCCCGACCGAGTCGGGCTGTTTTTT

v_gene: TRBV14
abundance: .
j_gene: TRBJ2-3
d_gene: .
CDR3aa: CASSPRGYTQYF
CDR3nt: TGTGCCAGCAGCCCCAGGGGTTATACGCAGTATTTT

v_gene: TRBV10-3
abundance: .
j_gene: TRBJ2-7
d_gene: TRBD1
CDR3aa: CAITPGQGPYEQYF
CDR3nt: TGTGCCATCACCCCGGGACAGGGTCCGTACGAGCAGTACTTC

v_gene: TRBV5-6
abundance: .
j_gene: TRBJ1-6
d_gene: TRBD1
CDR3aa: CASSIFGTGLGNSPLHF
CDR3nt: TGTGCCAGCAGTATTTTCGGGACAGGGTTAGGTAATTCACCCCTCCACTTT

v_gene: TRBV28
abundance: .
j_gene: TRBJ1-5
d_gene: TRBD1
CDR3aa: CASKTRGGQGVTAQHF
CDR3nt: TGTGCCAGCAAAACCAGGGGGGGACAGGGGGTTACGGCCCAGCATTTT

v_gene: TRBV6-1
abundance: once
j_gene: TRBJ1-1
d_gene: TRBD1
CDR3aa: CASSERQGWTEAFF
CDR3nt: TGTGCCAGCAGTGAGAGACAGGGTTGGACTGAAGCTTTCTTT

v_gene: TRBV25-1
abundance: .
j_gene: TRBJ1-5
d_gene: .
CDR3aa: CASSDSTPTSSNQPQHF
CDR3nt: TGTGCCAGCAGTGATTCTACCCCCACTTCTAGCAATCAGCCCCAGCATTTT

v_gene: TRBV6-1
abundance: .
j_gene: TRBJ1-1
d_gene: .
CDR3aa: CASYGHMNTEAFF
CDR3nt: TGTGCCAGCTACGGACACATGAACACTGAAGCTTTCTTT

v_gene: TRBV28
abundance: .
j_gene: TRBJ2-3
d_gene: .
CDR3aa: CASAGGPSDTQYF
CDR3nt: TGTGCCAGTGCCGGAGGGCCCTCGGATACGCAGTATTTT

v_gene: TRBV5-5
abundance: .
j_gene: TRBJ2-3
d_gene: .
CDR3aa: CASSLRLDTQYF
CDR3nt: TGTGCCAGCAGCTTAAGACTAGATACGCAGTATTTT

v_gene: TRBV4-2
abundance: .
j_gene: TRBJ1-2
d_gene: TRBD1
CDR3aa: CASSQAFAGQGIGMSYGYTF
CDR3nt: TGTGCCAGCAGCCAAGCCTTTGCAGGACAGGGTATAGGAATGTCCTATGGCTACACCTTC

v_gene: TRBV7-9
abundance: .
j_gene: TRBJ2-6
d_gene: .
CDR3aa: CASSLLGRGGSGANVLTF
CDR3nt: TGTGCCAGCAGCTTACTGGGCAGGGGAGGCTCTGGGGCCAACGTCCTGACTTTC

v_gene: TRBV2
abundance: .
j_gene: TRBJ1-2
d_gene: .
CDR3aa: CASSEAQSYGYTF
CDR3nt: TGTGCCAGCAGTGAAGCGCAGTCCTATGGCTACACCTTC

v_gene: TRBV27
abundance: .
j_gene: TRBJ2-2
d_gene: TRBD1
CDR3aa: CASSRQGSTGELFF
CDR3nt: TGTGCCAGCAGTAGACAGGGATCTACCGGGGAGCTGTTTTTT

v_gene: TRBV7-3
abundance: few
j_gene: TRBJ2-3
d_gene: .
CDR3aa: CASSFSQDTQYF
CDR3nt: TGTGCCAGCAGCTTCTCCCAGGATACGCAGTATTTT

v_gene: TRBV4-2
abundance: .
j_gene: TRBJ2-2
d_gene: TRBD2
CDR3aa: CASSQTSGRGAGELFF
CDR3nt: TGTGCCAGCAGCCAGACTAGCGGGAGAGGAGCCGGGGAGCTGTTTTTT

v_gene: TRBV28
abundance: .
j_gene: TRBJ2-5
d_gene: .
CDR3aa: CASSSGQLGETQYF
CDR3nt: TGTGCCAGCAGTTCTGGACAACTTGGGGAGACCCAGTACTTC

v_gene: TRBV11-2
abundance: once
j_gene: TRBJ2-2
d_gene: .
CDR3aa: CASSLIDSPTGELFF
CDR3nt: TGTGCCAGCAGCTTAATCGACAGTCCTACCGGGGAGCTGTTTTTT

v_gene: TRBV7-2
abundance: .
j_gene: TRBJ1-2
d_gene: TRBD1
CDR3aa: CASSPQGQGGYGYTF
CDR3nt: TGTGCCAGCAGCCCCCAGGGACAGGGGGGCTATGGCTACACCTTC

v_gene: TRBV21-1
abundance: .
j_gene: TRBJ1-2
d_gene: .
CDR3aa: CADPTGGGHGYTF
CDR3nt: TGTGCCGATCCGACAGGGGGCGGTCATGGCTACACCTTC

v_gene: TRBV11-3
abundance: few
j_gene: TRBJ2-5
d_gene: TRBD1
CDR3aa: CASSWGQGNGETQYF
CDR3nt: TGTGCCAGCAGCTGGGGACAGGGGAATGGAGAGACCCAGTACTTC

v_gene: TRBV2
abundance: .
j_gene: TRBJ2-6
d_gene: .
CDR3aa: CASSGGRTSGANVLTF
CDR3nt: TGTGCCAGCAGCGGGGGGCGCACCTCTGGGGCCAACGTCCTGACTTTC

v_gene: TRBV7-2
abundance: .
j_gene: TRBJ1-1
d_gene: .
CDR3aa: CASSRQGNTEAFF
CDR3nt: TGTGCCAGCAGTAGGCAGGGAAACACTGAAGCTTTCTTT

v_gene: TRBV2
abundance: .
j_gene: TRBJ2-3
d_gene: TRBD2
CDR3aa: CASSEGGRAGTDTQYF
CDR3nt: TGTGCCAGCAGTGAAGGCGGGAGGGCGGGCACAGATACGCAGTATTTT

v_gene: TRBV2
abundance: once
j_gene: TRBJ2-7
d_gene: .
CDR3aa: CASSEQPISYEQYF
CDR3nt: TGTGCCAGCAGTGAGCAGCCGATTTCCTACGAGCAGTACTTC

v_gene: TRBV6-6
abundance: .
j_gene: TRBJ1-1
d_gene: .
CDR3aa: CASSHGGATYPEAFF
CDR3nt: TGTGCCAGCAGCCATGGGGGTGCCACATACCCTGAAGCTTTCTTT

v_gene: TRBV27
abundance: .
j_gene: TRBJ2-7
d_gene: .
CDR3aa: CASRPRGSGDSYEQYF
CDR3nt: TGTGCCAGCAGGCCGAGGGGGAGCGGGGACTCCTACGAGCAGTACTTC

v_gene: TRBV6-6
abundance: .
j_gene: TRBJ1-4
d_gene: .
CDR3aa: CASSQSPQRELFF
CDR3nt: TGTGCCAGCAGTCAATCCCCCCAGAGAGAACTGTTTTTT

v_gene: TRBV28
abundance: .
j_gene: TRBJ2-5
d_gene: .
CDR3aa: CASSRGGPAETQYF
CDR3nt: TGTGCCAGCAGCAGGGGGGGTCCGGCAGAGACCCAGTACTTC

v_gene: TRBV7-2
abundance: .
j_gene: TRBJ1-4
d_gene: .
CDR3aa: CASSLGGRGREKLFF
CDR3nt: TGTGCCAGCAGCTTAGGAGGGAGGGGAAGGGAAAAACTGTTTTTT

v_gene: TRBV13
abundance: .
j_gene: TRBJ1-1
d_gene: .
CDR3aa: CASSLVGSAGGAFF
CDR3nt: TGTGCCAGCAGCTTAGTAGGGTCCGCAGGTGGAGCTTTCTTT

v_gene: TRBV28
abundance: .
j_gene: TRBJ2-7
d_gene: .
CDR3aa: CASSRSRADGNYEQYF
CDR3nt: TGTGCCAGCTCCCGAAGCAGGGCTGACGGGAACTACGAGCAGTACTTC

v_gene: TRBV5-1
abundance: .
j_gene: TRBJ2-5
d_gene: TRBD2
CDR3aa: CASSAGTSGRIEGVETQYF
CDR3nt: TGCGCCAGCAGCGCCGGGACTAGCGGGAGAATAGAGGGGGTAGAGACCCAGTACTTC

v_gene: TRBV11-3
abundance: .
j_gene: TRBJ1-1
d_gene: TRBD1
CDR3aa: CASSLTGWSTEAFF
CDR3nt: TGTGCCAGCAGCTTGACAGGGTGGTCCACTGAAGCTTTCTTT

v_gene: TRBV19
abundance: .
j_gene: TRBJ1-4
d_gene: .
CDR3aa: CASSIRHPQGIEKLFF
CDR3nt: TGTGCCAGTAGTATACGTCATCCGCAGGGAATTGAAAAACTGTTTTTT

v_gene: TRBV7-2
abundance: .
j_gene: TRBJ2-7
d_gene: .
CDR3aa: CASSLTTGSSYEQYF
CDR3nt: TGTGCCAGCAGCTTAACCACAGGCAGCTCCTACGAGCAGTACTTC

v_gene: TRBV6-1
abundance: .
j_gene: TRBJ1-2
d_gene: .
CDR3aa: CASSLEYGYTF
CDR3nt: TGTGCCAGCAGTCTAGAATATGGCTACACCTTC